One and the same sample provided the 5 T cell receptor beta chains below, sequenced in a study of Graves' ophthalmopathy and Graves' hyperthyroidism. Amplification of TCR beta CDR3 regions used RNA transcripts. A first-round RT-PCR used HTBI primers, followed by a second-round multiplex PCR. From the multiplex PCR reads, TCRdb called clonotypes with MiXCR, one entry per CDR3 protein. The sample holds over 650,000 distinct CDR3 sequences, under 50% seen once. The sample was peripheral blood. These receptors were taken from an adult man with Graves' ophthalmopathy.

The chain employs TRBV4-3 and TRBJ1-5; tentatively, D is TRBD1 (6 bases). Trimming cost V 0 bases and J 3 bases, with 9 bases left between them. Germline assignment: CDR1 LGHNA and CDR2 YSLEER. This CDR3 has 15 residues. In DNA, the CDR3 is TGCGCCAGCAGCCAAGACCGACAGGTCAATCAGCCCCAGCATTTT. This encodes CASSQDRQVNQPQHF.

The chain has TRBV29-1 and TRBJ2-7; D is uncertain. The CDR3 has 12 residues. V was pared by 8 bases and J by 0 bases, with 11 bases between. From germline, CDR1 is SQVTM and CDR2 ANQGSEA. The DNA for the CDR3 is TGCAGCTCCGGACCCTTCTCCTACGAGCAGTACTTC. Translated: CSSGPFSYEQYF.

The chain carries TRBV7-2 and TRBJ1-3; weak D call: TRBD1 (6 bases). Trimming shortened V by 5 bases and J by 8 bases, and 19 bases separated the two germline ends. Per the germline V gene, CDR1 is SGHTA and CDR2 is FQGNSA. The CDR3 loop spans 15 amino acids. The CDR3, as DNA: TGTGCCAGCAGCCGCTACAGGGCTCGGGGCTACACCATATATTTT. It codes for CASSRYRARGYTIYF.

The chain combines TRBV19 with TRBJ2-5; 8 bases are shared with TRBD2. From germline, CDR1 is LNHDA and CDR2 SQIVND (reference sequence). The CDR3 extends over 14 amino acids. V lost 11 bases and J lost 5; bases outside the gene matches: 13. CDR3 nucleotides: TGTGCCTGGAGTGCCCGAGCGGGGGTTGAGACCCAGTACTTC. Amino acids: CAWSARAGVETQYF.

The V and J genes are TRBV29-1 and TRBJ2-7, with 9 bases lining up with TRBD2. Germline CDR1 and CDR2: SQVTM and ANQGSEA. J gave up 11 bases and V 2 bases, and 13 bases lay outside the gene matches. The CDR3 has 14 amino acids. The CDR3 DNA reads as TGCAGCGTTGAACGAAGGAATAGCGGGGGAGGGAAGTACTTC. Amino acid sequence: CSVERRNSGGGKYF.